What follows are 8 T cell receptor beta chains derived from one specimen sequenced in a study of blood T cell repertoires in COVID-19. The repertoire was sequenced with immunoSEQ multiplex PCR; TCRdb's copy has only in-frame clones and lacks some. The table has approximately 70,000 clones, around 90% seen once. Sequencing used peripheral blood. The receptors stem from a woman between 45 and 60 years old with acute or convalescent COVID-19.

The gene calls are TRBV6-5 and TRBJ2-3, with D uncertain. Germline CDR1 is MNHEY and CDR2 is SVGAGI. Deletions cut 6 bases from V and 0 bases from J, with 7 bases between. CDR3 length equals 13 residues. The CDR3 is CASSLTSTDTQYF. Written as DNA, the CDR3 is TGTGCCAGCAGCCTGACTAGCACAGATACGCAGTATTTT.

This CDR3 reads CASSIVEAGGHEQFF. In DNA, the CDR3 is TGTGCCAGTAGTATAGTGGAAGCGGGAGGACATGAGCAGTTCTTC. This sequence joins TRBV19 and TRBJ2-1; TRBD2 matches at 9 bases. Germline CDR1 and CDR2: LNHDA and SQIVND (reference sequence). V gave up 1 base and J gave up 8 bases; unmatched junction bases: 6. The CDR3 is 15 residues long.

The chain joins TRBV5-1 to TRBJ2-7, with 12 bases lining up with TRBD2. V was pared by 1 base and J by 2 bases, with 1 base of the junction left unmatched. The germline CDR1 and CDR2 sequences are SGHRS and YFSETQ. The CDR3 is 15 amino acids. The CDR3 region is CASSLLAGGPYEQYF. CDR3 nucleotide sequence: TGCGCCAGCAGCTTGCTAGCGGGGGGGCCCTACGAGCAGTACTTC.

In DNA, the CDR3 is TGTGCCACCTTTCCTGGGACAGGGGACTTGAGGAGTGGCTACACCTTC. Translating gives CATFPGTGDLRSGYTF. The chain couples TRBV19 to TRBJ1-2; 10 nucleotides match TRBD1. Germline loops: CDR1 LNHDA, CDR2 SQIVND (reference sequence). The CDR3 consists of 16 residues. V shed 10 bases and J 7 bases; nucleotides not matched to a gene: 18.

V usage is TRBV30 and J usage is TRBJ1-1; 11 bases align to TRBD1. Trimming took 4 bases from V and 3 from J; bases not matched to a gene: 10. In germline, CDR1 is GTSNPN, CDR2 SVGIG (reference sequence). CDR3 length: 16 amino acids. The CDR3 region has the DNA TGTGCCTGGACCAGACTACCGGGACAGGGGGACACTGAAGCTTTCTTT. Protein: CAWTRLPGQGDTEAFF.

The chain combines TRBV9 with TRBJ1-4; tentatively, D is TRBD1 (6 bases). The CDR3 runs 16 residues. Germline CDR1 SGDLS, CDR2 YYNGEE. V was trimmed by 4 bases and J by 8 bases, leaving 21 bases between them. In nucleotides, the CDR3 is TGTGCCAGCAGCACGCAACCGGGGGGCGGGAAGGAAAAACTGTTTTTT. This encodes CASSTQPGGGKEKLFF.

This rearrangement joins TRBV7-3 to TRBJ1-6, with 7 positions matching TRBD1. The CDR3 runs 14 residues. Unmatched junction bases numbered 7, after V lost 5 bases and J lost 9 bases. Germline values: CDR1 SGHTA, CDR2 FQGTGA. The CDR3 bases are TGTGCCAGCAGCACCAAGGGGGCGGGTTCACCCCTCCACTTT. This sequence encodes CASSTKGAGSPLHF. Complete variable domain (other parts from reference TRBV7-3 and TRBJ1-6): GAGVSQTPSNKVTEKGKYVELRCDPISGHTALYWYRQSLGQGPEFLIYFQGTGAADDSGLPNDRFFAVRPEGSVSTLKIQRTERGDSAVYLCASSTKGAGSPLHFGNGTRLTVT.

The chain has TRBV7-6 and TRBJ1-1; maybe TRBD1 (5 bases). V gave up 8 bases and J gave up 3 bases, with 7 bases separating them. Germline-derived CDR1 and CDR2 are SGHVS and FNYEAQ. This CDR3 region has 11 residues. For the CDR3, the DNA is TGTGCCAGCGTCAGGGACACTGAAGCTTTCTTT. The encoded protein is CASVRDTEAFF. Drawing the rest from reference TRBV7-6 and TRBJ1-1, the complete variable domain is GAGVSQSPRYKVTKRGQDVALRCDPISGHVSLYWYRQALGQGPEFLTYFNYEAQQDKSGLPNDRFSAERPEGSISTLTIQRTEQRDSAMYRCASVRDTEAFFGQGTRLTVV.